Each of the 14 T cell receptor beta chains below was sequenced from the same sample in a study of blood T cell repertoires in COVID-19. This table comes from immunoSEQ multiplex PCR, and its TCRdb copy is limited to in-frame clones, with some not included. The table has 250,000 to 300,000 clones, roughly 85% seen once. The sequencing sample was made of peripheral blood. The source is a man aged 50-60 years with active or convalescent COVID-19.

The chain joins TRBV9 to TRBJ1-1; D unclear. This CDR3 comprises 14 residues. Germline V CDR1 and CDR2: SGDLS, YYNGEE. Trimming left V 0 bases short and J 1 base short, with 7 bases between. The CDR3 DNA reads TGTGCCAGCAGCGTAGGACTGAAGAACACTGAAGCTTTCTTT. Amino acid sequence: CASSVGLKNTEAFF.

This clone was found once. The chain combines TRBV6-5 with TRBJ2-3; D might be TRBD1 (6 bases). The CDR3 spans 13 residues. Germline assignment: CDR1 MNHEY and CDR2 SVGAGI. Trimming removed 5 bases from V and 3 bases from J, with 9 bases in between. The CDR3 sequence is CASSRDITDTQYF. The CDR3 region has the DNA TGTGCCAGCAGTCGGGACATTACAGATACGCAGTATTTT.

The chain combines TRBV25-1 with TRBJ2-2; 9 positions match TRBD1. Germline assignment: CDR1 MGHDK and CDR2 SYGVNS. J gave up 5 bases and V 5 bases, and 6 bases lay outside the gene matches. The CDR3 runs to 15 residues. The chain's CDR3 is CASSWGQGKTGELFF. In DNA, the CDR3 is TGTGCCAGCAGTTGGGGACAGGGAAAAACCGGGGAGCTGTTTTTT.

The genes are TRBV24-1 and TRBJ2-3, with D maybe TRBD2 (6 bases). Looked up from germline, CDR1 is KGHDR and CDR2 is SFDVKD. V lost 9 bases to trimming and J lost 4 bases, with 25 bases between them. The CDR3 totals 17 residues. CDR3 sequence: CATAGSGTGSTPDTQYF. DNA for the CDR3: TGTGCCACCGCAGGGAGTGGGACCGGGAGTACCCCAGATACGCAGTATTTT.

The chain employs TRBV4-2 and TRBJ2-4; 8 nucleotides align to TRBD1. After removal of 2 bases from V and 5 bases from J, the junction contained 5 bases not matched to a gene. The CDR3 length is 15 residues. Germline V gives CDR1 LGHNA, CDR2 YNFKEQ. Written as DNA, the CDR3 is TGTGCCAGCAGCCAATTACAGGGGGACCAAAACATTCAGTACTTC. It is translated as CASSQLQGDQNIQYF.

This chain connects TRBV19 to TRBJ2-3, with a tentative D call TRBD2 (5 bases). This CDR3 has 15 amino acids. The V end was cut by 3 bases, the J end by 2 bases, with 12 bases between. The V gene's germline CDR1 is LNHDA and CDR2 SQIVND (reference sequence). In DNA form, the CDR3 reads TGTGCCAGTAGTATCCGCGAGGGCTCCACAGATACGCAGTATTTT. This gives the protein CASSIREGSTDTQYF.

The chain has TRBV27 and TRBJ2-2; a possible D gene is TRBD2 (5 bases). The CDR3 has 15 residues. The V gene's germline CDR1 is MNHEY and CDR2 SMNVEV (reference sequence). With 5 bases removed from V and 5 bases from J, the gap between germline ends came to 15 bases. The CDR3 coding sequence is TGTGCCAGCAGTCCTGCTCTGAGGGCGACCGGGGAGCTGTTTTTT. Translated, it gives CASSPALRATGELFF.

The chain uses TRBV30 and TRBJ1-2; the D gene is possibly TRBD1 (6 bases). This CDR3 is built from 13 residues. Trimming took off 1 base at V and 4 bases at J, with 10 bases between the two ends. Per the germline V gene, CDR1 is GTSNPN and CDR2 is SVGIG (reference sequence). The CDR3 spells CAWSAPGAYGYTF. The CDR3 DNA reads TGTGCCTGGAGTGCGCCAGGGGCCTATGGCTACACCTTC.

A single count supports this clone. The chain is built from TRBV5-6 and TRBJ2-2; 7 bases are shared with TRBD1. Germline V lookup: CDR1 SGHDT, CDR2 YYEEEE. This CDR3 region has 15 residues. The ends lost 4 bases at V and 4 bases at J; junction bases unmatched: 7. The DNA for the CDR3 is TGTGCCAGCAGCACACAAGACAGGGTCACCGGGGAGCTGTTTTTT. Amino acids: CASSTQDRVTGELFF.

V is TRBV30 and J is TRBJ1-6, with a possible D match to TRBD1 (6 bases). V was pared by 7 bases and J by 10 bases, with 23 bases between. CDR1 and CDR2 (germline): GTSNPN, SVGIG (reference sequence). The CDR3 runs to 15 residues. CDR3 coding DNA: TGTGCCTACCTGGGCGGGGGGCGTCCAGGATCACCCCTCCACTTT. The encoded protein is CAYLGGGRPGSPLHF.

The chain carries TRBV4-1 and TRBJ2-7, with D possibly TRBD1 on 6 matching bases. Germline V CDR1 and CDR2: MGHRA, YSYEKL. The V end lost 1 base, the J end lost 9 bases, and 19 bases lay between the germline ends. CDR3 size: 15 residues. As DNA, the CDR3 is TGCGCCAGCAGCCAAGGGGCCGACAGGTGGTCCGGGCAGTACTTC. Residues: CASSQGADRWSGQYF.

This CDR3 reads CASSTDRVYTQYF. CDR3 coding DNA: TGTGCCAGCAGTACCGACAGGGTGTATACGCAGTATTTT. The V gene is TRBV6-5, the J gene TRBJ2-3; 7 bases are shared with TRBD1. Losses at the gene ends were 5 bases for V and 7 bases for J; bases not matched to a gene: 6. The CDR3 is 13 residues long. Germline loops: CDR1 MNHEY, CDR2 SVGAGI.

The chain links TRBV19 to TRBJ1-2, with D tentatively TRBD1 (6 bases). Trimming took 10 bases from V and 1 from J, leaving 10 bases between them. This CDR3 is 12 amino acids long. CDR1 and CDR2 (germline): LNHDA, SQIVND (reference sequence). CDR3 DNA: TGTGCCACAGGACAGATTAACTATGGCTACACCTTC. Encoded protein: CATGQINYGYTF.

The chain recombines TRBV19 with TRBJ2-7; the match to TRBD2 covers 7 bases. Germline-derived CDR1 and CDR2 are LNHDA and SQIVND (reference sequence). Trimming cost V 2 bases and J 3 bases; bases outside gene matches: 1. The CDR3 is made up of 13 amino acids. CDR3 bases: TGTGCCAGTAGTATAACTAGCGTCTACGAGCAGTACTTC. Protein sequence: CASSITSVYEQYF.